The clone carrying this T cell receptor (beta chain) was seen a few times. Here immunoSEQ multiplex PCR was the method, and the copy in TCRdb shows in-frame clones only, minus some. The sample consists of approximately 92,000 clones, approximately 80% of them appearing once. V lost 0 bases and J lost 4, with 10 bases in between. CDR1 is SGDLS and CDR2 is YYNGEE in the germline V gene. The CDR3 extends over 14 amino acids. Indicated time point: blood 4 weeks post-SBRT, at nephrectomy. Treatment given: 15 Gy SBRT to primary tumor, nephrectomy 4 weeks later. Nephrectomy followed 15 Gy stereotactic body radiation by 4 weeks. The patient's renal cell carcinoma had clear cell pathology. This sample is drawn from a study of radiation and T cells in renal cell carcinoma.

Sequencing used blood, obtained from a patient whose treatment included radiotherapy and nephrectomy. This TCR derives from a man aged 50-59 years with renal cell carcinoma. The V gene is TRBV9, the J gene TRBJ1-2, with D possibly matching TRBD1 (6 bases). CDR3 protein: CASSVAQGIYGYTF. The CDR3 region has the DNA TGTGCCAGCAGCGTAGCACAGGGTATCTATGGCTACACCTTC.